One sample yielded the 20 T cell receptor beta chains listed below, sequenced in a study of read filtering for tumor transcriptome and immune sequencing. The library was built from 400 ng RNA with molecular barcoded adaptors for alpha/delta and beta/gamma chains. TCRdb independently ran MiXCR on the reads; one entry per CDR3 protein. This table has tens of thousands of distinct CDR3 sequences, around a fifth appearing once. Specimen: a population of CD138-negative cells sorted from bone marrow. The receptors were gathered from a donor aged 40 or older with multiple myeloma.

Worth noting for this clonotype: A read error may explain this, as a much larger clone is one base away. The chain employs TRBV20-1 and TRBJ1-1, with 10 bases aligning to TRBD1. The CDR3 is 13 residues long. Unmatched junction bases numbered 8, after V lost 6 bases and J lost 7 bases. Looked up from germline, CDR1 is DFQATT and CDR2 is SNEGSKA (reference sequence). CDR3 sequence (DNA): TGCAGTGCCTGGGACAGGGGAGTGATTGAAGCTTTCTTT. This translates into CSAWDRGVIEAFF.

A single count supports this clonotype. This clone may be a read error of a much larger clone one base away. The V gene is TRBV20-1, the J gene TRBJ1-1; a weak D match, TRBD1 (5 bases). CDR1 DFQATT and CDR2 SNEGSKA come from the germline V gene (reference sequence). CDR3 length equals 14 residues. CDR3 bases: TGCAGTGCTAGGGGGGGGACCGCTGAAGGAGCCCTCCCCTTT. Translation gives CSARGGTAEGALPF.

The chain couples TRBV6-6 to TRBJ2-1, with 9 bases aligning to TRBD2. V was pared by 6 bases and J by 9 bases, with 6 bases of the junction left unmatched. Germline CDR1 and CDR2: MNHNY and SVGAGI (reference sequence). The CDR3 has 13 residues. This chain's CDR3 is CASSPSGTGEQFF. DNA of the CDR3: TGTGCCAGCAGCCCTAGCGGGACGGGTGAGCAGTTCTTC.

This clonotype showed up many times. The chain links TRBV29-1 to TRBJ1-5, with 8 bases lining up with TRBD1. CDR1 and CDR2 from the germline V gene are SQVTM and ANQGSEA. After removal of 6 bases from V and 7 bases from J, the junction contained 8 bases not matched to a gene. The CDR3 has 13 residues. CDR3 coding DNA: TGCAGCGTCTCCGACAGGGGTGAACAGCCCCAGCATTTT. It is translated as CSVSDRGEQPQHF.

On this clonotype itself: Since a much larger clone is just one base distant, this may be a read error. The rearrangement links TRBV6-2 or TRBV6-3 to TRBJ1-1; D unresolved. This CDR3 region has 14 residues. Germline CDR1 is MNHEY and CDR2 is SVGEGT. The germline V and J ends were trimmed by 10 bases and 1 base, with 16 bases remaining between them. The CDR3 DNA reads TGTGCCACTTCAGATCGGGGAGGGAACACTGAAGCTTTCTTT. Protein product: CATSDRGGNTEAFF.

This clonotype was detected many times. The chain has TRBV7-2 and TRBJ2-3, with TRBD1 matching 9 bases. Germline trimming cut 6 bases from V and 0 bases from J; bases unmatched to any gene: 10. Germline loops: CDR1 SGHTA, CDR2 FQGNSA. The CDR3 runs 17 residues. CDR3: CASSRTGALLSTDTQYF. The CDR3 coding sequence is TGTGCCAGCAGTAGGACAGGGGCTCTTCTCAGCACAGATACGCAGTATTTT.

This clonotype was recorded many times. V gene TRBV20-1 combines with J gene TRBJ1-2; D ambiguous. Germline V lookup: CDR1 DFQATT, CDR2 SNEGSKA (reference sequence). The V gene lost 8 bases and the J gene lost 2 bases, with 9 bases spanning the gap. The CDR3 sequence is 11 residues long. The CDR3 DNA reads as TGCAGTTCCTGGGCAAACTATGGCTACACCTTC. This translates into CSSWANYGYTF.

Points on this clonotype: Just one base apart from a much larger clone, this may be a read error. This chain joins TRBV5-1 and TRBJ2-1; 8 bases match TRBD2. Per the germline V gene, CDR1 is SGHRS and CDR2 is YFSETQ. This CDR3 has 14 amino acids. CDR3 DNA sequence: TGCGCCAGCAGCCCTCGACTAGCGATCAATGAGCAGCTCTTC. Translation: CASSPRLAINEQLF.

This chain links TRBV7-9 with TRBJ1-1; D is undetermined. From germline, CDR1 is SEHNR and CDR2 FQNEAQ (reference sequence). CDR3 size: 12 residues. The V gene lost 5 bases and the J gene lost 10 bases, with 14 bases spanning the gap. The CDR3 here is CASSPMARRAFF. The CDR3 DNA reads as TGTGCCAGCAGCCCGATGGCTCGGCGAGCTTTCTTT.

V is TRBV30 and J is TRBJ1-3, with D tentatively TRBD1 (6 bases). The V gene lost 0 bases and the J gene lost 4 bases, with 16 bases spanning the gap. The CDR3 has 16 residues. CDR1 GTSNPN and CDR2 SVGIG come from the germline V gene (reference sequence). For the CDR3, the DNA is TGTGCCTGGAGTGTACTGTCTCAGGGGAGAGGAAACACCATATATTTT. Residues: CAWSVLSQGRGNTIYF.

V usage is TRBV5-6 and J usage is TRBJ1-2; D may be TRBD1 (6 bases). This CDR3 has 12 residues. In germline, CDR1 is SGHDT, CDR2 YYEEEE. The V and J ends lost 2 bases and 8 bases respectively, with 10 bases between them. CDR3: CASSLWTAGYTF. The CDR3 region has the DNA TGTGCCAGCAGCTTATGGACAGCCGGCTACACCTTC.

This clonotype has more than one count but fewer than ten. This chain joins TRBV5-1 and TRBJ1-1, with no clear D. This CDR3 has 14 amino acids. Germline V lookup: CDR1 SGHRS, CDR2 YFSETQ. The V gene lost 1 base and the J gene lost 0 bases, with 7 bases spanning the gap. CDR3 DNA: TGCGCCAGCAGCTTGACGGGCTTGAACACTGAAGCTTTCTTT. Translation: CASSLTGLNTEAFF.

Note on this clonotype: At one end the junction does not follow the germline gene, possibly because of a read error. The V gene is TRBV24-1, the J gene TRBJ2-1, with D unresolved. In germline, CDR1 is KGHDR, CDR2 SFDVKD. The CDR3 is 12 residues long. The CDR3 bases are TGTGCCACCAGTGGCCGAATAAATGATCAGTTCTTC. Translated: CATSGRINDQFF.

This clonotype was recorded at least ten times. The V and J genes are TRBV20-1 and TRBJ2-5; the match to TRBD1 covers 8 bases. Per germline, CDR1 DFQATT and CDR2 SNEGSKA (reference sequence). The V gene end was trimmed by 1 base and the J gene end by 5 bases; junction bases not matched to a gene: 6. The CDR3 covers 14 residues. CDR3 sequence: CSARAGGAVETQYF. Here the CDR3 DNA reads TGCAGTGCTAGAGCAGGGGGCGCGGTGGAGACCCAGTACTTC.

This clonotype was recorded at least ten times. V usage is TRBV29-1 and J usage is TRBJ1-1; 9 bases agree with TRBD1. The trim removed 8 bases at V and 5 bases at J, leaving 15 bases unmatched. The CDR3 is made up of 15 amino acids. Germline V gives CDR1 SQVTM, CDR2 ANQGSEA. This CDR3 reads CSFRWYGTGRTEAFF. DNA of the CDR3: TGCAGCTTCCGATGGTACGGGACAGGGCGAACTGAAGCTTTCTTT.

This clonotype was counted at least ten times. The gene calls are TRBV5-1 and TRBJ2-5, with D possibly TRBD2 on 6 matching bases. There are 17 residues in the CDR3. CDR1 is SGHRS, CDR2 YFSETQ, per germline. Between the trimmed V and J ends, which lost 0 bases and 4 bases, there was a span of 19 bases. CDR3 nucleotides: TGCGCCAGCAGCTTGGGATATGGGGGAGGAACAGGAGAGACCCAGTACTTC. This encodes CASSLGYGGGTGETQYF.

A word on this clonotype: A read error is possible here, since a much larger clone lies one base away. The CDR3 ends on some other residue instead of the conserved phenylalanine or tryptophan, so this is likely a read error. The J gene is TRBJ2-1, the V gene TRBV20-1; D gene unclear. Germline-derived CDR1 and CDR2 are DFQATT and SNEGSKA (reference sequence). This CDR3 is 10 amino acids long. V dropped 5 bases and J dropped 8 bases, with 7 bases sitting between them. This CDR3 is CSALGYEQFL. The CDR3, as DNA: TGCAGTGCTCTGGGTTATGAGCAGTTCCTC.

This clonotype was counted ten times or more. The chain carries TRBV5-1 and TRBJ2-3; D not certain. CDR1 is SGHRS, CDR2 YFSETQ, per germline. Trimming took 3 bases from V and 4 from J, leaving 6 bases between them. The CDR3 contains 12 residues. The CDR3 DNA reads TGCGCCAGCAGCTCCTTAGCAGATACGCAGTATTTT. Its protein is CASSSLADTQYF.

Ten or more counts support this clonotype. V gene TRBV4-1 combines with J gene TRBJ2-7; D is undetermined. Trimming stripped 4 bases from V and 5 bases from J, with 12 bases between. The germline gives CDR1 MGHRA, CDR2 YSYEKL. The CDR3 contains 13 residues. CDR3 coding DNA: TGCGCCAGCAGCCTTTCCCGACCCAACGAGCAGTACTTC. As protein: CASSLSRPNEQYF.

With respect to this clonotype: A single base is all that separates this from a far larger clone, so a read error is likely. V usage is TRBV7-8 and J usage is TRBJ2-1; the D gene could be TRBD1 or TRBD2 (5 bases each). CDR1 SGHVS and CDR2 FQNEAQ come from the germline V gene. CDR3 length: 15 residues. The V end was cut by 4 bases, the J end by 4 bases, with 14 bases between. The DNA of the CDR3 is TGTGCCAGCAGCTCCGGGGCTCGAGGTTACAATGAGCAGTTCTTC. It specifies CASSSGARGYNEQFF.